The 28 T cell receptor beta chains presented below share a single source sample, sequenced in a study of blood T cells in healthy people across ages. Using a J-beta primer mix together with a sample-barcoded 5' primer, a second PCR was run for roughly 7 to 12 cycles. TCRdb re-analysed the 5' RACE reads in MiXCR, keeping a single row per CDR3 protein. The sample records over 1.5 million distinct CDR3 sequences, around 50% being singletons. Sample: blood. The receptors shown here come from a middle-aged woman in good health.

This clonotype came up a few times. The chain joins TRBV6-5 to TRBJ2-3; 9 positions match TRBD1. Trimming cost V 0 bases and J 2 bases; bases outside gene matches: 3. Per the germline V gene, CDR1 is MNHEY and CDR2 is SVGAGI. This CDR3 comprises 16 residues. CDR3 region: CASSYSGQGLTDTQYF. The CDR3 DNA reads TGTGCCAGCAGTTACTCGGGACAGGGACTCACAGATACGCAGTATTTT.

V and J are TRBV5-1 and TRBJ2-2; D is possibly TRBD1 (6 bases). Trimming shortened V by 4 bases and J by 5 bases, and 15 bases separated the two germline ends. From germline, CDR1 is SGHRS and CDR2 YFSETQ. The CDR3 totals 15 residues. CDR3 loop: CASSRHRELTGELFF. CDR3 DNA sequence: TGCGCCAGCAGCAGACACAGGGAACTTACCGGGGAGCTGTTTTTT.

There are a few counts of this clonotype. This chain links TRBV27 with TRBJ2-7; possibly TRBD1 for D (6 bases). Germline-derived CDR1 and CDR2 are MNHEY and SMNVEV (reference sequence). This CDR3 has 13 amino acids. Trimming took off 5 bases at V and 6 bases at J, with 14 bases between the two ends. CDR3 protein: CASSRKQGREQYF. CDR3 DNA sequence: TGTGCCAGCAGTAGAAAACAGGGACGCGAGCAGTACTTC.

The chain recombines TRBV10-2 with TRBJ1-6; weak D call: TRBD1 (6 bases). Trimming took 0 bases from V and 6 from J, leaving 15 bases between them. This CDR3 has 17 residues. Germline V lookup: CDR1 WSHSY, CDR2 SAAADI. The CDR3 loop is CASSESGTGLGNSPLHF. CDR3 nucleotides: TGCGCCAGCAGTGAGTCAGGAACAGGGCTTGGTAATTCACCCCTCCACTTT.

As for this clonotype: Relative to the germline gene, one junction end is altered; a read error may explain this. The chain uses TRBV6-5 and TRBJ1-2, with D possibly being TRBD1 (6 bases). The CDR3 is 14 residues long. The germline V gene encodes CDR1 MNHEY and CDR2 SVGAGI. The CDR3 nucleotides are TGTGCCAGCAGTTCCCCAGGACAGTTCTATGGCTACACCTTT. Its protein is CASSSPGQFYGYTF.

CDR3 amino acids: CASSLPLIGTGTYEQYF. In DNA form, the CDR3 reads TGTGCCAGCAGCTTACCGCTGATCGGGACAGGAACCTACGAGCAGTACTTC. The genes are TRBV7-2 and TRBJ2-4; 8 bases are a match to TRBD1. The J call may be mistaken, given a closer DNA end match to TRBJ2-7. Per the germline V gene, CDR1 is SGHTA and CDR2 is FQGNSA. The CDR3 runs to 17 residues.

This clonotype was recorded a few times. The chain recombines TRBV6-2 or TRBV6-3 with TRBJ2-1; weak D call: TRBD2 (6 bases). The CDR3 has 12 amino acids. CDR1 is MNHEY and CDR2 is SVGEGT in the germline V gene. The ends were cut back, 7 bases at V and 8 bases at J, with 12 bases in the middle. In nucleotides, the CDR3 is TGTGCCAGCAAAGGCCCGGGGGATGAGCAGTTCTTC. As protein: CASKGPGDEQFF.

This clonotype showed up just a few times. This sequence joins TRBV7-6 and TRBJ2-1, with D possibly being TRBD1 (6 bases). Germline V gives CDR1 SGHVS, CDR2 FNYEAQ. Trimming cost V 5 bases and J 0 bases, with 14 bases left between them. The CDR3 length is 16 residues. CDR3 sequence: CASSLGQRSSYNEQFF. DNA of the CDR3: TGTGCCAGCAGCCTCGGACAGAGGAGCTCCTACAATGAGCAGTTCTTC.

The chain uses TRBV6-1 and TRBJ2-3, with D perhaps TRBD1 (5 bases). V was trimmed by 5 bases and J by 3 bases, leaving 9 bases between them. This CDR3 is 13 amino acids long. The germline V gene encodes CDR1 MNHNS and CDR2 SASEGT. DNA for the CDR3: TGTGCCAGCAGTATCGACAGAACAGATACGCAGTATTTT. This codes for CASSIDRTDTQYF.

The gene calls are TRBV18 and TRBJ2-1; D is possibly TRBD2 (6 bases). The germline V gene encodes CDR1 KGHSH and CDR2 LQKENI. The V end lost 6 bases, the J end lost 5 bases, and 11 bases lay between the germline ends. The CDR3 is 13 amino acids. CDR3 nucleotides: TGTGCCAGCTCGGGGGAGGCGGACAATGAGCAGTTCTTC. It is translated as CASSGEADNEQFF.

V is TRBV7-6 and J is TRBJ2-6, with D maybe TRBD2 (5 bases). The V and J ends lost 0 bases and 2 bases respectively, with 14 bases between them. Germline V gene data show CDR1 as SGHVS and CDR2 as FNYEAQ. CDR3 length: 18 residues. The CDR3 bases are TGTGCCAGCAGCTTAGCGCCGAGGGAGAACCCTGGGGCCAACGTCCTGACTTTC. Its protein product is CASSLAPRENPGANVLTF.

The CDR3 DNA is TGTGCCAGCAGTTACACCCTTAGCTCCTACAATGAGCAGTTCTTC. Encoded protein: CASSYTLSSYNEQFF. The V gene is TRBV6-2 or TRBV6-3, the J gene TRBJ2-1; D ambiguous. V was clipped by 2 bases and J by 0 bases, with 8 bases between them. The CDR3 is made up of 15 amino acids. Germline CDR1 reads MNHEY; CDR2 reads SVGEGT.

The chain employs TRBV18 and TRBJ1-1; D unresolved. The CDR3 has 17 amino acids. CDR1 is KGHSH, CDR2 LQKENI, per germline. Trimming took 0 bases from V and 0 from J, leaving 14 bases between them. The CDR3 region is CASSPPNSPVMNTEAFF. CDR3 nucleotide sequence: TGTGCCAGCTCACCACCGAACAGCCCAGTCATGAACACTGAAGCTTTCTTT.

This chain uses TRBV24-1 with TRBJ2-3; the match to TRBD1 covers 10 bases. V trimming: 4 bases; J trimming: 4 bases; junction bases outside the gene matches: 7. CDR3 length: 16 amino acids. Germline lookup yields CDR1 KGHDR and CDR2 SFDVKD. Written as DNA, the CDR3 is TGTGCCACCAGTGACCCCGGGACAGGGGAAGCAGATACGCAGTATTTT. Protein: CATSDPGTGEADTQYF.

This clonotype was counted at least ten times. The chain uses TRBV7-2 and TRBJ2-3; no reliable D call. Trimming stripped 2 bases from V and 0 bases from J, with 12 bases between. This CDR3 region has 16 residues. CDR1 is SGHTA, CDR2 FQGNSA, per germline. CDR3 in amino acids: CASSLQASSSTDTQYF. CDR3 DNA: TGTGCCAGCAGCTTACAAGCCTCGTCTAGCACAGATACGCAGTATTTT. The whole variable domain, filled in from reference TRBV7-2 and TRBJ2-3, reads GAGVSQSPSNKVTEKGKDVELRCDPISGHTALYWYRQSLGQGLEFLIYFQGNSAPDKSGLPSDRFSAERTGGSVSTLTIQRTQQEDSAVYLCASSLQASSSTDTQYFGPGTRLTVL.

This clonotype was detected only a few times. The chain carries TRBV6-5 and TRBJ2-5; D gene unclear. The V gene lost 6 bases and the J gene lost 3 bases, with 14 bases spanning the gap. The CDR3 consists of 14 residues. Per the germline V gene, CDR1 is MNHEY and CDR2 is SVGAGI. The CDR3 nucleotides read TGTGCCAGCAGCCCCCTCGACCATGAAGAGACCCAGTACTTC. Translated: CASSPLDHEETQYF.

This chain connects TRBV12-3 or TRBV12-4 to TRBJ2-1; D may be TRBD1 (6 bases). Deletions cut 4 bases from V and 9 bases from J, with 13 bases between. This CDR3 spans 13 amino acids. CDR3 in amino acids: CASSSRQAGEQFF. The CDR3 DNA sequence: TGTGCCAGCAGTTCAAGACAGGCCGGTGAGCAGTTCTTC.

The chain links TRBV2 to TRBJ1-2; perhaps TRBD1 as D (6 bases). The CDR3 length is 17 residues. Germline V gene data show CDR1 as SNHLY and CDR2 as FYNNEI. V dropped 2 bases and J dropped 0 bases, with 16 bases sitting between them. The CDR3 loop reads CASSENEGGNTNYGYTF. The CDR3 DNA reads as TGTGCCAGCAGTGAAAATGAGGGGGGAAATACTAACTATGGCTACACCTTC.

Turning to this clonotype: This may be a read error: a much more frequent sequence differs by one nucleotide. The chain recombines TRBV7-9 with TRBJ1-4; D uncertain. Trimming took off 5 bases at V and 7 bases at J, with 11 bases between the two ends. This CDR3 is 13 amino acids long. Germline V gives CDR1 SEHNR, CDR2 FQNEAQ (reference sequence). CDR3 nucleotide sequence: TGTGCCAGCAGCGTCGGGAGGCTTGAAAAACTGTTTTTT. It translates to CASSVGRLEKLFF.

DNA of the CDR3: TGCAGTGCTAGAGGGAACAGGGGAGGGCAAGAGACCCAGTACTTC. Protein: CSARGNRGGQETQYF. The chain has TRBV20-1 and TRBJ2-5; D possibly uses TRBD1 or TRBD2 (7 bases each). Trimming shortened V by 1 base and J by 2 bases, and 14 bases separated the two germline ends. CDR1 is DFQATT, CDR2 SNEGSKA, per germline (reference sequence). The CDR3 length is 15 residues.

The rearrangement uses TRBV12-3 or TRBV12-4 and TRBJ1-2; possibly TRBD1 for D (6 bases). The germline V and J ends were trimmed by 4 bases and 0 bases, with 18 bases remaining between them. This CDR3 spans 17 amino acids. The CDR3 DNA sequence: TGTGCCAGCAGTTCGCCCAAAGGACAGATCGCTAACTATGGCTACACCTTC. It encodes CASSSPKGQIANYGYTF.

The V call is TRBV3-1, the J call TRBJ2-5, with D possibly TRBD2 on 6 matching bases. This CDR3 is 16 amino acids long. Germline V gene lookup returns CDR1 LGHDT and CDR2 YNNKEL (reference sequence). The ends were cut back, 0 bases at V and 0 bases at J, with 11 bases in the middle. The CDR3 sequence: CASSQEAGTHQETQYF. The CDR3 DNA sequence: TGTGCCAGCAGCCAAGAAGCTGGGACTCACCAAGAGACCCAGTACTTC.

The sample holds one count of this clonotype. V is TRBV27 and J is TRBJ2-1; 14 bases fit TRBD2. The V segment lost 4 bases and the J segment 4 bases; nucleotides outside the gene matches: 9. Germline-derived CDR1 and CDR2 are MNHEY and SMNVEV (reference sequence). This CDR3 region has 18 residues. The CDR3 spells CASSWGLAGVLVYNEQFF. The CDR3 nucleotides are TGTGCCAGCAGTTGGGGACTAGCGGGAGTCTTAGTTTACAATGAGCAGTTCTTC.

The gene calls are TRBV7-9 and TRBJ1-4, with D possibly being TRBD1 (5 bases). Germline V gene sequence: CDR1 SEHNR, CDR2 FQNEAQ (reference sequence). This CDR3 is 14 amino acids long. With 3 bases removed from V and 7 bases from J, the gap between germline ends came to 12 bases. The CDR3: CASSLGGAIEKLFF. CDR3 in DNA: TGTGCCAGCAGCTTGGGGGGTGCGATTGAAAAACTGTTTTTT.

The chain carries TRBV28 and TRBJ1-5; tentative D call: TRBD1 (6 bases). This CDR3 region has 16 residues. V gave up 4 bases and J gave up 1 base, with 14 bases separating them. Looked up from germline, CDR1 is MDHEN and CDR2 is SYDVKM. CDR3 region: CASSSPSRGSNQPQHF. The CDR3 nucleotides are TGTGCCAGCAGTTCCCCGTCCAGGGGCAGCAATCAGCCCCAGCATTTT.

This clonotype has a handful of counts. For the CDR3, the DNA is TGTGCCAGCAGCCAAACCAGAAACTATGGCTACACCTTC. Encoded protein: CASSQTRNYGYTF. The chain uses TRBV3-1 and TRBJ1-2; D is unresolved. V lost 2 bases to trimming and J lost 2 bases, with 6 bases between them. Germline V gives CDR1 LGHDT, CDR2 YNNKEL (reference sequence). The CDR3 runs 13 residues. The full variable domain, its missing parts supplied by reference TRBV3-1 and TRBJ1-2, is DTAVSQTPKYLVTQMGNDKSIKCEQNLGHDTMYWYKQDSKKFLKIMFSYNNKELIINETVPNRFSPKSPDKAHLNLHINSLELGDSAVYFCASSQTRNYGYTFGSGTRLTVV.

The chain employs TRBV7-2 and TRBJ2-5, with D perhaps being TRBD1 or TRBD2 (6 bases each). Looked up from germline, CDR1 is SGHTA and CDR2 is FQGNSA. V gave up 4 bases and J gave up 5 bases, with 20 bases separating them. The CDR3 spans 16 residues. The CDR3: CASSSVGGPWGETQYF. The DNA of the CDR3 is TGTGCCAGCAGCTCCGTTGGGGGGCCTTGGGGGGAGACCCAGTACTTC. The full variable domain, with the rest looked up from reference TRBV7-2 and TRBJ2-5, is GAGVSQSPSNKVTEKGKDVELRCDPISGHTALYWYRQSLGQGLEFLIYFQGNSAPDKSGLPSDRFSAERTGGSVSTLTIQRTQQEDSAVYLCASSSVGGPWGETQYFGPGTRLLVL.

The CDR3 sequence: CSAKPGLATTQYF. The CDR3 DNA reads as TGCAGTGCGAAGCCGGGACTAGCGACGACCCAGTACTTC. The J gene is TRBJ2-7, the V gene TRBV20-1, with TRBD2 matching over 10 bases. The J call could be wrong; TRBJ2-5 is a better fit for the DNA end. The CDR3 consists of 13 residues. Germline V CDR1 and CDR2: DFQATT, SNEGSKA (reference sequence).